This TCR beta chain was identified in a study of blood T cell repertoires in COVID-19. Germline CDR1 SGHRS, CDR2 YFSETQ. V shed 0 bases and J 7 bases; nucleotides not matched to a gene: 13. The CDR3 spans 18 residues. Source study methods: Estimation of nucleated cell counts was performed using reference gene primer amplification. The assay was immunoSEQ multiplex PCR, and TCRdb's table has in-frame clones only and misses some. V and J calls and clone size follow that table, whereas D and trimming were derived from the DNA. The repertoire consists of under 200,000 clones, with roughly 90% occurring once and the leading ten covering 6.5% to 8%.

The sequencing sample was made of PBMCs or T cells enriched from blood (not recorded which). This sequence was found in a woman aged 45 to 65 who had recovered from COVID-19. The chain carries TRBV5-1 and TRBJ2-4; 10 bases map to TRBD2. CDR3 sequence reads: CASSLEPGGAGGPNIQYF. The CDR3 DNA reads TGCGCCAGCAGCTTGGAGCCCGGTGGAGCGGGGGGGCCGAACATTCAGTACTTC. Variable domain in full (rest from reference TRBV5-1 and TRBJ2-4): KAGVTQTPRYLIKTRGQQVTLSCSPISGHRSVSWYQQTPGQGLQFLFEYFSETQRNKGNFPGRFSGRQFSNSRSEMNVSTLELGDSALYLCASSLEPGGAGGPNIQYFGAGTRLSVL.